The 12 T cell receptor beta chains below all came from one sample that was sequenced in a study of regulatory T cells in long-lasting Graves disease (dated by TCRdb to about 2021). This specimen's time point label, per the study, means: newly diagnosed GD, antithyroid drugs for less than 3 months. For both TCR sequencing and RNA sequencing, RNA was extracted from PBMCs in TRIzol. To prepare the library, multiplex PCR was applied. This sample was sequenced with an Illumina HiSeq 4000. iRepertoire HTBI primers and Arm-PCR amplification of CDR3 regions were used to construct TCR beta libraries. Using fastp at Q25 and MiXCR, TCRdb reprocessed the public reads and kept productive beta chains. Under each unique CDR3 protein, matching rows form one entry showing the most common genes and DNA. Within this sample are about 620,000 distinct CDR3 sequences, with about 16% of them counted one time only. Clones ranked in the top ten supply 15% to 20% of the sample.

These data also formed part of another study, on T cells in Graves' hyperthyroidism and ophthalmopathy.

This sample comprised peripheral blood mononuclear cells (PBMCs), obtained at new diagnosis, from a patient treated with antithyroid drugs. The receptors were sampled from a woman in her 30s with Graves disease. Donor details come from another sample of the same person, matched by shared clones.

This clonotype has more than one count but fewer than ten. The V gene is TRBV5-5, the J gene TRBJ1-5, with no clear D. V gave up 3 bases and J gave up 2 bases, with 12 bases separating them. Germline CDR1 reads SGHKS; CDR2 reads YYEKEE (reference sequence). This CDR3 has 15 amino acids. The CDR3 region is CASSSGISGNQPQHF. The CDR3 DNA reads TGTGCCAGCAGCTCCGGTATCTCTGGCAATCAGCCCCAGCATTTT.

The genes are TRBV27 and TRBJ1-2, with D hard to call. The CDR3 sequence is 12 residues long. Between the trimmed V and J ends, which lost 7 bases and 4 bases, there was a span of 10 bases. Germline lookup yields CDR1 MNHEY and CDR2 SMNVEV (reference sequence). The CDR3 is CASIRGPYGYTF. CDR3 in DNA: TGTGCCAGCATCCGCGGACCCTATGGCTACACCTTC.

The genes are TRBV28 and TRBJ2-7; TRBD2 matches 7 bases. The CDR3 contains 15 residues. V was pared by 2 bases and J by 1 base, with 5 bases of the junction left unmatched. CDR1 and CDR2 (germline): MDHEN, SYDVKM. This CDR3 is CASSLPGGLSYEQYF. CDR3 in DNA: TGTGCCAGCAGTTTACCGGGAGGCTTATCCTACGAGCAGTACTTC.

Many counts were recorded for this clonotype. The chain joins TRBV2 to TRBJ2-1; possibly TRBD2 for D (5 bases). In germline, CDR1 is SNHLY, CDR2 FYNNEI. V lost 2 bases and J 8 bases, leaving 7 bases between the germline ends. There are 12 residues in the CDR3. CDR3 region: CASSELSDEQFF. CDR3 nucleotide sequence: TGTGCCAGCAGTGAACTTAGCGATGAGCAGTTCTTC.

Here the CDR3 reads CSATGTSGSLLNYEQYF. The CDR3, as DNA: TGCAGTGCTACAGGGACTAGCGGGAGTTTGCTCAACTACGAGCAGTACTTC. This chain joins TRBV20-1 and TRBJ2-7; the match to TRBD2 covers 14 bases. Germline V gives CDR1 DFQATT, CDR2 SNEGSKA (reference sequence). J gave up 3 bases and V 4 bases, and 11 bases lay outside the gene matches. CDR3 length: 17 residues.

This clonotype came up a few times. The CDR3, as DNA: TGTGCCAGCTCACTACAGGCCTCTAACTATGGCTACACCTTC. Protein sequence: CASSLQASNYGYTF. The chain uses TRBV18 and TRBJ1-2, with a weak D call TRBD1 (5 bases). The CDR3 has 14 amino acids. Germline CDR1 KGHSH, CDR2 LQKENI. Trimming removed 4 bases from V and 0 bases from J, with 9 bases in between.

The chain is built from TRBV19 and TRBJ1-5; D remains unclear. This CDR3 comprises 13 residues. V lost 7 bases and J lost 0, with 7 bases in between. Per the germline V gene, CDR1 is LNHDA and CDR2 is SQIVND (reference sequence). CDR3: CASMFNSNQPQHF. DNA for the CDR3: TGTGCCAGTATGTTTAATAGCAATCAGCCCCAGCATTTT.

The V and J genes are TRBV15 and TRBJ2-2; D is possibly TRBD1 (5 bases). This CDR3 region has 14 residues. Germline-derived CDR1 and CDR2 are LNHNV and YYDKDF (reference sequence). V lost 0 bases and J 7 bases, leaving 9 bases between the germline ends. The CDR3 region has the DNA TGTGCCACCAGCAGAGATCAGGGTATCGGGGAGCTGTTTTTT. Amino acids: CATSRDQGIGELFF.

The table lists this clonotype with many counts. V and J are TRBV20-1 and TRBJ2-1, with TRBD2 matching 13 bases. Germline CDR1 DFQATT, CDR2 SNEGSKA (reference sequence). V was clipped by 0 bases and J by 10 bases; unmatched bases: 9. The CDR3 spans 16 residues. The CDR3, as DNA: TGCAGTGCTAGAGACCCCGGGACTAGCGGGATTTGGGAGCAGTTCTTC. Its translation is CSARDPGTSGIWEQFF.

Of note for this clonotype: Being one base from a much bigger clone, this may be a read error. This rearrangement joins TRBV2 to TRBJ2-2; D may match TRBD1 or TRBD2 (5 bases each). CDR1 and CDR2 from the germline V gene are SNHLY and FYNNEI. CDR3 length: 17 amino acids. The CDR3 nucleotides read TGTGCCAGCAGTGAAAAAGATCGACAGCTGAACACCGGGGAGCTGTCTTTT. Translated, it gives CASSEKDRQLNTGELSF.

At least ten counts were recorded for this clonotype. The chain links TRBV6-1 to TRBJ2-7; 9 bases are shared with TRBD1. The germline V gene has CDR1 MNHNS and CDR2 SASEGT. The CDR3 runs to 14 residues. J gave up 6 bases and V 7 bases, and 10 bases lay outside the gene matches. CDR3 nucleotides: TGTGCCAGCAACACCGCGGGACAGGGAACCGAGCAGTACTTC. It codes for CASNTAGQGTEQYF.

This sequence joins TRBV6-2 or TRBV6-3 and TRBJ1-5; 8 positions match TRBD1. The CDR3 has 15 residues. V was clipped by 5 bases and J by 5 bases; unmatched bases: 8. The V gene's germline CDR1 is MNHEY and CDR2 SVGEGT. CDR3 sequence reads: CASSEGQGGYQPQHF. The CDR3 DNA follows: TGTGCCAGCAGTGAAGGACAGGGAGGGTATCAGCCCCAGCATTTT.